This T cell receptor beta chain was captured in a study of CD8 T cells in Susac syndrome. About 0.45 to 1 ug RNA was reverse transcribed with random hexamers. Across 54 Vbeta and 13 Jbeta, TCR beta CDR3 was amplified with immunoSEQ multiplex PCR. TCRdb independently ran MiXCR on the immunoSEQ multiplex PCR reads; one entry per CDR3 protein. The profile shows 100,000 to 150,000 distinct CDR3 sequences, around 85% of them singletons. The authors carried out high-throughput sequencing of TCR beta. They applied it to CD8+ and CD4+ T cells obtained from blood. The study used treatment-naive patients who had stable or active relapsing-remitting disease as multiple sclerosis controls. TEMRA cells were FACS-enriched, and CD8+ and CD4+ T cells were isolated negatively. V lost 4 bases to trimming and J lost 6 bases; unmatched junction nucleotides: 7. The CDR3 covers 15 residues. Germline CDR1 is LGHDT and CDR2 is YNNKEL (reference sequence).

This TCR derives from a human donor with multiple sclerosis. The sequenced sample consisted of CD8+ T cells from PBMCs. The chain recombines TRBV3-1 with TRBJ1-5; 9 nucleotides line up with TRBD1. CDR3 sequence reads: CASSRTGGSGQPQHF. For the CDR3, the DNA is TGTGCCAGCAGCCGCACAGGGGGCTCAGGTCAGCCCCAGCATTTT.